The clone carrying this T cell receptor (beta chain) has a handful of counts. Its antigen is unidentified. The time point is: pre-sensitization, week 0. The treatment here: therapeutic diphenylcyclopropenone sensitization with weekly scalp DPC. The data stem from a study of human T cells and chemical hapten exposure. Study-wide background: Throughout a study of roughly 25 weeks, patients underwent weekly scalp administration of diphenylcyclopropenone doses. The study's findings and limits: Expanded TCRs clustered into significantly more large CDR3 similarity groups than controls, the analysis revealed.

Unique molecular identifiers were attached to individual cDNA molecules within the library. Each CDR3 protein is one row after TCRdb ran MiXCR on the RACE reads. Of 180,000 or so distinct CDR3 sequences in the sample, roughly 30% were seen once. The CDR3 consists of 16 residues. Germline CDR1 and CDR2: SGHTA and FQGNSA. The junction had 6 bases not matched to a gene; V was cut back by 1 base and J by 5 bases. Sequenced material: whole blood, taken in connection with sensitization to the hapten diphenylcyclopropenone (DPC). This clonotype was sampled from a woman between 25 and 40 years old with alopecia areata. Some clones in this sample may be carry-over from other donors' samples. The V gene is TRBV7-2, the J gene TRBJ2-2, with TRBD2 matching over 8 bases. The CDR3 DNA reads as TGTGCCAGCAGCTTAGTGCTAGCGGGTGGTACCGGGGAGCTGTTTTTT. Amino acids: CASSLVLAGGTGELFF.